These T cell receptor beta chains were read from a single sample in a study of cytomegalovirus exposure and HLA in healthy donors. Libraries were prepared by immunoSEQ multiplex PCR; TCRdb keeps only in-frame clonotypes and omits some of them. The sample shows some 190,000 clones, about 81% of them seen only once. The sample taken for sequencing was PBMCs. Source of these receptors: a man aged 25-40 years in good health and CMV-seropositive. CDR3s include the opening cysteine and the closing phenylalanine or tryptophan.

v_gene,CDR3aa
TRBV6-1,CASSESTGDTSPLHF
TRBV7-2,CASSPWTSGGAYEQYF
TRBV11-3,CASSPRVTGELFF
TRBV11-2,CASSRRQRGLYNEQFF
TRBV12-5,CASGLVHLGEPDTQYF
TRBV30,CAWSVKTRGSYNEQFF
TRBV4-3,CASSQDLTGANVLTF
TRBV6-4,CASRGDRYNTEAFF
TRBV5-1,CASSFLGLAGGTDTQYF
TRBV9,CASSVSPSSYNEQFF
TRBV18,CASSPQGEGYGYTF
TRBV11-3,CASSLGVGLNNEQFF
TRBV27,CASSRGQEGGYTF
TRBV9,CASSSSPLETQYF
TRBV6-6,CASSPLTSGNEQFF
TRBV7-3,CASSPRPSSYNEQFF
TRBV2,CASRYSRGPNEKLFF
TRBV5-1,CASSLAPNSNTGELFF
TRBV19,CASSTLQGSTEAFF
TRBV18,CASSTTRPLELNEQYF
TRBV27,CASSSSDRFPYEQYF
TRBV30,CARDRAGTEAFF
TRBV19,CASRGPPYEQYF
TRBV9,CASSGGGEYNEQFF
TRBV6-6,CASLKGETDTQYF
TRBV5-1,CASSLVPGSGANVLTF
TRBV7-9,CASSFMGGETQYF
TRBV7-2,CASSPSTSGGSYEQYF
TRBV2,CASSPGTLNTEAFF
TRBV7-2,CASSLGGFGGKSPLHF
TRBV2,CASRASDQYF
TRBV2,CASSGEEQYF
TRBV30,CAWTTGYGYTF
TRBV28,CASSPSGRVFDEQYF
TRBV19,CASSTSQGAPQETQYF
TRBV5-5,CASTRGVSNQPQHF
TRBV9,CASSVGGGEGQETQYF
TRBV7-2,CASRLGGLNYNEQFF
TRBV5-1,CASAPVGGLKTEAFF
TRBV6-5,CASRQTGGTEAFF
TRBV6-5,CASSLGEGGYEQYF
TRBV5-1,CASSYGQGNNEKLFF
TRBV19,CASRDLLAPEPSAKNIQYF
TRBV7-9,CSSSLAARVNLTYEQYF
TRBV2,CASIRGGRLFF
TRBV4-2,CASSQTLAGAGTGELFF
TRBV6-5,CASSRGTASTDTQYF
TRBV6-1,CASSERPTDTQYF
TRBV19,CASSIVQGELNTEAFF
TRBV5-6,CASSLGYGGTYEQYF
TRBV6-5,CASSYGRTGGEKLFF
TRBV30,CAWRGGDEKLFF